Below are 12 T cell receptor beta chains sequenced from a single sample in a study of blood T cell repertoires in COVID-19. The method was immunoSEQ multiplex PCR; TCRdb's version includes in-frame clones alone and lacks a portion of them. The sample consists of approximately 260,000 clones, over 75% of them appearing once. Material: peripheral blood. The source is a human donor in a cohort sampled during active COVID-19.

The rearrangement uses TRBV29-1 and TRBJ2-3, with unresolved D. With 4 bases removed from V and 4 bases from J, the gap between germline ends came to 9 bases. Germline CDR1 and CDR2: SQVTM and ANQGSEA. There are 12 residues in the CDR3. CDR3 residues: CSVAPSADTQYF. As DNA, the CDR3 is TGCAGCGTTGCGCCTAGTGCAGATACGCAGTATTTT.

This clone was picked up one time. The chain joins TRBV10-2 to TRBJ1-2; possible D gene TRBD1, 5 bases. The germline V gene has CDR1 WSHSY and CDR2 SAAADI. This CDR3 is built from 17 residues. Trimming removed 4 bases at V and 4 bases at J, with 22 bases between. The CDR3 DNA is TGCGCCAGCAGTGCCGGGGGATCCTCATACCCTGTCTATGGCTACACCTTC. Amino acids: CASSAGGSSYPVYGYTF.

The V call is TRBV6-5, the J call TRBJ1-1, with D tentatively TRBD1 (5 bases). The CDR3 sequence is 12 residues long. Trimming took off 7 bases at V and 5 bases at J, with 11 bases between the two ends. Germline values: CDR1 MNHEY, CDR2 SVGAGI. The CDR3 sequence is CASKAGRTEAFF. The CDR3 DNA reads TGTGCCAGCAAGGCAGGGAGGACTGAAGCTTTCTTT.

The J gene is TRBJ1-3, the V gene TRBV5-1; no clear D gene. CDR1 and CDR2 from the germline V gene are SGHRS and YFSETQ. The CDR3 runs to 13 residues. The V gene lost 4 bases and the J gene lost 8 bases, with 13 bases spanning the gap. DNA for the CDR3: TGCGCCAGCAGCCTGGCCCCTCGGGACACCATATATTTT. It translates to CASSLAPRDTIYF.

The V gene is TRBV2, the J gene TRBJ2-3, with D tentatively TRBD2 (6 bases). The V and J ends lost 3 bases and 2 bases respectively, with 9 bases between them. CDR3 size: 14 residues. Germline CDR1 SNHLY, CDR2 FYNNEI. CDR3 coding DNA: TGTGCCAGCAGTGATTCGGGGGTCACAGATACGCAGTATTTT. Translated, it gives CASSDSGVTDTQYF. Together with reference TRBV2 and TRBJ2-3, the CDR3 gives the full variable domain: EPEVTQTPSHQVTQMGQEVILRCVPISNHLYFYWYRQILGQKVEFLVSFYNNEISEKSEIFDDQFSVERPDGSNFTLKIRSTKLEDSAMYFCASSDSGVTDTQYFGPGTRLTVL.

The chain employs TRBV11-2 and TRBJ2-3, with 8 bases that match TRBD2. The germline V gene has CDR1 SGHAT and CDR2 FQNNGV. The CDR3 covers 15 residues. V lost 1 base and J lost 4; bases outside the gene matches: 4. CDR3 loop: CASSLAGGGADTQYF. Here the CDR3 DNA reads TGTGCCAGCAGCTTAGCGGGAGGGGGAGCAGATACGCAGTATTTT.

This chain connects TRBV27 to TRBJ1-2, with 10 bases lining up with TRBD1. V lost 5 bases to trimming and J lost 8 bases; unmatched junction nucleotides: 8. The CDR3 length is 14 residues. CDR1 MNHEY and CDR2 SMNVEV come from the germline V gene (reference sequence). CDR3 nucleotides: TGTGCCAGCAGTCCACCCGGGACAGGGGTGGGCTACACCTTC. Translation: CASSPPGTGVGYTF.

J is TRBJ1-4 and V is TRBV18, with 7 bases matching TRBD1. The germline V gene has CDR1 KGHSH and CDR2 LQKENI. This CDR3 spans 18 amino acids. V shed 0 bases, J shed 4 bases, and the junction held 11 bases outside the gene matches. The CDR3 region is CASSPPPTGAEINEKLFF. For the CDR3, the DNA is TGTGCCAGCTCACCACCCCCTACAGGGGCGGAGATTAATGAAAAACTGTTTTTT.

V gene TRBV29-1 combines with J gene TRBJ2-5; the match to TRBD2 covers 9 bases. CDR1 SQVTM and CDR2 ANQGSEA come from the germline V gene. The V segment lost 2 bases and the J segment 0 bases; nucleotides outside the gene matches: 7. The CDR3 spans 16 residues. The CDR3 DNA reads TGCAGCGTTGAATTAGCGGGGGCCCTGTACCAAGAGACCCAGTACTTC. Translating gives CSVELAGALYQETQYF.

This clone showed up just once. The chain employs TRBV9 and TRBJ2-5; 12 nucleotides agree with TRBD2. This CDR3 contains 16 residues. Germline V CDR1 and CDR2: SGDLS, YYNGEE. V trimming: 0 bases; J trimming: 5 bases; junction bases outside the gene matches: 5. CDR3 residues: CASSVGLAGAGETQYF. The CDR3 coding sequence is TGTGCCAGCAGCGTAGGACTAGCGGGAGCTGGTGAGACCCAGTACTTC. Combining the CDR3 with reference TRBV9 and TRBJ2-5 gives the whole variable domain DSGVTQTPKHLITATGQRVTLRCSPRSGDLSVYWYQQSLDQGLQFLIQYYNGEERAKGNILERFSAQQFPDLHSELNLSSLELGDSALYFCASSVGLAGAGETQYFGPGTRLLVL.

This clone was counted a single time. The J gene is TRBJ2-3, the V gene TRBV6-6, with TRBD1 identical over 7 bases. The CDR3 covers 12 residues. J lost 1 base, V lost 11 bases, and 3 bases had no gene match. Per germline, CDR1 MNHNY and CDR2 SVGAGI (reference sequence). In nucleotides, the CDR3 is TGTGCCGCAGGACAGGGCACAGATACGCAGTATTTT. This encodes CAAGQGTDTQYF.

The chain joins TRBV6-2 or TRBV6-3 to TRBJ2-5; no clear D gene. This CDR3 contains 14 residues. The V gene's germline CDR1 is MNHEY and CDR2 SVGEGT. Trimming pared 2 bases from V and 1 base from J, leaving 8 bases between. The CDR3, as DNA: TGTGCCAGCAGTTACCCTGGCCGCCAAGAGACCCAGTACTTC. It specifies CASSYPGRQETQYF.